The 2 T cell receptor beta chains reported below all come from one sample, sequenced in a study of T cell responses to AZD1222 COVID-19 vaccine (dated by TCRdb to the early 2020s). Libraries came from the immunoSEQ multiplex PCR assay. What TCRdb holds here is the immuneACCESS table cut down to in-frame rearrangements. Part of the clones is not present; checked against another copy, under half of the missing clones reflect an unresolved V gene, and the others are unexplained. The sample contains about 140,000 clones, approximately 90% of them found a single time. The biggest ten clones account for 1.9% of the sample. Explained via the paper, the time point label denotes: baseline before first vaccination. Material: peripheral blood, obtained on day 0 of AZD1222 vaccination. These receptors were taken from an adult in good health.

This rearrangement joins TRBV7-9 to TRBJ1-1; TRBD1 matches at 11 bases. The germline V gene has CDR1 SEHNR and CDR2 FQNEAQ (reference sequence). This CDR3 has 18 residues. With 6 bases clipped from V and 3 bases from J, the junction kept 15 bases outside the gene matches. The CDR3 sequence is CASSSSVRDRGADTEAFF. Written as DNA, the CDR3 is TGTGCCAGCAGTTCCTCCGTCCGGGACAGGGGGGCGGACACTGAAGCTTTCTTT.

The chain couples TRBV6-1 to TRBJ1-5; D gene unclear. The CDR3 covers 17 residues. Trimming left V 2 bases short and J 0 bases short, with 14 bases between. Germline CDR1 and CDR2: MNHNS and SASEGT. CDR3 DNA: TGTGCCAGCAGTGAACCCGTTCGTACCCCTAGCAATCAGCCCCAGCATTTT. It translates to CASSEPVRTPSNQPQHF.